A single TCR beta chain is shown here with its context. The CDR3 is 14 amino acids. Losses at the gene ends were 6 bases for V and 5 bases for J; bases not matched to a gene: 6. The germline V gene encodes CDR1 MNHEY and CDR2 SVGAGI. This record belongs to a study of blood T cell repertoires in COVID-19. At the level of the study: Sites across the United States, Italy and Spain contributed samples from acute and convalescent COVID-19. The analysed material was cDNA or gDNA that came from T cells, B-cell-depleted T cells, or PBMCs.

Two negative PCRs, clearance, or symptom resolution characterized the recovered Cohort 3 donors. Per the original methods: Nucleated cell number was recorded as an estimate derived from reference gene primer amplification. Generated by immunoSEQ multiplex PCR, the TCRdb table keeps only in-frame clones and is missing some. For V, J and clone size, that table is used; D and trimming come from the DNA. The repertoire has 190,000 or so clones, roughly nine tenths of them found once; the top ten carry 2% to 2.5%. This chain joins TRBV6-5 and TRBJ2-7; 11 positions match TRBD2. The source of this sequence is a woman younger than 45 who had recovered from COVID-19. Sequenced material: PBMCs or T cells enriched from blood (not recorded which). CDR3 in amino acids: CASRIAGGPDEQYF. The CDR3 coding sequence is TGTGCCAGCAGAATAGCGGGGGGGCCGGACGAGCAGTACTTC.